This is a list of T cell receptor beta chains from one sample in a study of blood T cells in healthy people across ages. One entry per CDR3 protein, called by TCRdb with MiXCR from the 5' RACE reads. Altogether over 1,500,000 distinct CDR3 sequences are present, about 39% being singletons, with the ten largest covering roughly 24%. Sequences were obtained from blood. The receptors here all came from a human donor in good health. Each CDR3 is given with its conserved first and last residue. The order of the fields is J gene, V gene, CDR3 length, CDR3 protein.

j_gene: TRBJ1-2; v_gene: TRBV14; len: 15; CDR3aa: CASSQDKGVVRGYTF
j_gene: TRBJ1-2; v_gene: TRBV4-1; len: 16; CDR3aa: CASSQVKTSGSYGYTF
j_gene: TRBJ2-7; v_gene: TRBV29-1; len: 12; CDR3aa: CSVESGGAGYNF
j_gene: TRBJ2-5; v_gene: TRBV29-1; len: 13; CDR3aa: CSAPRRGGETQYF
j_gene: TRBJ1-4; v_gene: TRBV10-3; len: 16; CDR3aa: CAISGNDRGAAEKLFF
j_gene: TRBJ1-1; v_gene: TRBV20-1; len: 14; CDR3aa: CSAGRQGRGTEAFF
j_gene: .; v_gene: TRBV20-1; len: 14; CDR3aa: CSARDTGTFYEQYF
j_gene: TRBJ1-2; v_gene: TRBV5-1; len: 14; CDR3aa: CASSLDRPGDGYTF
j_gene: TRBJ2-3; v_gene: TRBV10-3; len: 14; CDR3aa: CATRSVEGRDTQYF
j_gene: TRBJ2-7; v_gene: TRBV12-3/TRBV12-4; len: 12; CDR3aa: CASSPQGSENYF
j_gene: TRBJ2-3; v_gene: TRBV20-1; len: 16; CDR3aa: CSASLLGTGSTDTQYF
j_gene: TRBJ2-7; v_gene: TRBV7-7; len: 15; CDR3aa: CASSPGQAGSYEQYF
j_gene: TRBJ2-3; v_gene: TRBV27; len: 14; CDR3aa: CASGASGSTDTQYF
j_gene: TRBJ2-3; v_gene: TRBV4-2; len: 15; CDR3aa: CASSQANGGTDTQYF
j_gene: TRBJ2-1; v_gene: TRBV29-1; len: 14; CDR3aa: CSATTSGSYNEQFF
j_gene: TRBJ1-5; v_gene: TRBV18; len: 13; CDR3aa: CASSPGVDQPQHF
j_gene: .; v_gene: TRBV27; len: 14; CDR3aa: CASSVRAGYYEQYF
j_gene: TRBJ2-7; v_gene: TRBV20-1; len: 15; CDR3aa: CSARDQQGAVNEQYF
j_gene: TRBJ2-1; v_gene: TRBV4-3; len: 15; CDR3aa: CASSQDRGIHNEQFF
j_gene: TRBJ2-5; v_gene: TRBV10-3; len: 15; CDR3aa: CAICESQRGNNEQYF
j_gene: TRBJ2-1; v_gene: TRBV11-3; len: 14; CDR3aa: CASSSGVEVREQFF
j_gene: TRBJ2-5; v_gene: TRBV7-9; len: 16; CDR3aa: CASSLMSRGLRETQYF
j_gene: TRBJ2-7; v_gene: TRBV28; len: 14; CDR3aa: CASSSGTESNEQYF
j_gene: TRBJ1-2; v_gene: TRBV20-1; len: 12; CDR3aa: CSAIEGSYGYTF
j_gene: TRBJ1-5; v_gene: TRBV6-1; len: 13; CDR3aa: CASKRGDNQPQHF
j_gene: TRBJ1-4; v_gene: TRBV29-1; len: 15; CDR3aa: CSVEDQRPTNEKLFF
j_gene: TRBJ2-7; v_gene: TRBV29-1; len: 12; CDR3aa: CSAGGDSYEQYF
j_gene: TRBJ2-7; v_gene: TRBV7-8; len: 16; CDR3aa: CASSLGGQGAIREQYF
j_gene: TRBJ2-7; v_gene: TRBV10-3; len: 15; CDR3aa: CAISARPGGTYEQYF
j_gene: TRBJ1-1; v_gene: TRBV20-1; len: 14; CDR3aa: CSASLSGRNTEAFF
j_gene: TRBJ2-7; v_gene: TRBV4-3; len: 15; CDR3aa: CASSLTSGRHNEQYF
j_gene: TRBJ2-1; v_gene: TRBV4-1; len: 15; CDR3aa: CASGQPDWSQVPQFF
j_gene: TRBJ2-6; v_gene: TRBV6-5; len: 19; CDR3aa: CASSYSGDYHLSGANVLTF
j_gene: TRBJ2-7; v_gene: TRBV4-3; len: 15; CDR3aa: CASSQGRDVSYEQYF
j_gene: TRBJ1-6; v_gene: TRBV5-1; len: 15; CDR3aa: CASSLEGGGRSPLHF
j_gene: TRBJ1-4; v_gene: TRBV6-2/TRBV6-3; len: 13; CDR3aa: CASTGQGAEKPFF
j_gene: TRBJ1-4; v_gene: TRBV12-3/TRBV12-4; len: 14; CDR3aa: CATSVRTTNEKLFF
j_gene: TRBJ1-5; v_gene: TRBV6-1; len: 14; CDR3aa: CASSAQGPSGPQHF
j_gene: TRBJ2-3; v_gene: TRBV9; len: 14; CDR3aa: CASSARLETDTQYF
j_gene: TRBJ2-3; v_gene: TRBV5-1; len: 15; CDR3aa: CASSTSGLGADTQYF
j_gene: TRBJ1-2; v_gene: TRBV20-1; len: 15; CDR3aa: CSASLRGQGPDGYTF
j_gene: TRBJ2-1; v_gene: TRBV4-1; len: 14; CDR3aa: CASSQGLAYGEQFF
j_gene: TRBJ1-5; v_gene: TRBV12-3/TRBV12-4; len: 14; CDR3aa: CASSLQISNQPQHF
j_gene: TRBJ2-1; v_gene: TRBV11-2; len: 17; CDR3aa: CASSLAATSGGYIEQFF
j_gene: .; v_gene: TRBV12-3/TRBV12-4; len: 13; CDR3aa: CASSLSEGGTQYF
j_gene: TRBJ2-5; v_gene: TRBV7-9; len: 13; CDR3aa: CASRLDQRETQYF
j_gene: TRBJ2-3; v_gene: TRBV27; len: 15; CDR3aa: CASSLPGQGTDTQYF
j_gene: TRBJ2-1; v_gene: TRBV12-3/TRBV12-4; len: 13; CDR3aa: CASSPSNGNEQFF
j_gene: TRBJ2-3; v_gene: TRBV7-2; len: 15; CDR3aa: CASSPPGFSTDTQYF
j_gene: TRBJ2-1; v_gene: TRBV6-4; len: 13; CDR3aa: CATGQTAYNEQFF
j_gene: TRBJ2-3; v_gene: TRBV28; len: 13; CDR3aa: CAGGGGGTDTQYF
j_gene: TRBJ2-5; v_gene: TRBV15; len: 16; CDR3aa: CATSRDLGGVVNEQYF
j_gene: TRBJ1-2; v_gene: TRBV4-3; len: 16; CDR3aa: CASSQDLGVLNYGYTF
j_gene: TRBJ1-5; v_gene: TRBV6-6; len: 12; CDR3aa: CASMGLDQPQHF
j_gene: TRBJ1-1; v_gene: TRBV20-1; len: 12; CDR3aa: CSAPISNTEAFF
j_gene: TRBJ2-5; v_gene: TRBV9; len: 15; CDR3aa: CASSVGSRDQETQYF
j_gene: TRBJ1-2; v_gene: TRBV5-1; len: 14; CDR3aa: CASSFPNSENGYTF
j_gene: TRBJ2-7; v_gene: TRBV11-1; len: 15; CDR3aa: CASSLSSAGDYEQYF